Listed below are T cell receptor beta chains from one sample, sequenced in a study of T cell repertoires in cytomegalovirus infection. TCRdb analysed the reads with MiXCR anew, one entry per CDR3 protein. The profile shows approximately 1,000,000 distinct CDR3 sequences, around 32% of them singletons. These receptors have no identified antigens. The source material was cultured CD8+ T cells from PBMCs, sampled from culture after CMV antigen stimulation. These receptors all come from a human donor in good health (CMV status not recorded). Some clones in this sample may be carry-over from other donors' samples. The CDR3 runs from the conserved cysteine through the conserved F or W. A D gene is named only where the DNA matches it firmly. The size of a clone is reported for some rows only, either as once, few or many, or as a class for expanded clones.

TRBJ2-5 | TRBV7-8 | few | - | TGTGCCAGCAGCGCGAACAGGGAAGAGACCCAGTACTTC | CASSANREETQYF
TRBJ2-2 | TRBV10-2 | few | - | TGCGCCAGCAGTGAGTCCCTACGAGGGGCCGGGGAGCTGTTTTTT | CASSESLRGAGELFF
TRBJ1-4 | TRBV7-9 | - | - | TGTGCCAGCAGCTTAGCTGTCGGGGAAAAACTGTTTTTT | CASSLAVGEKLFF
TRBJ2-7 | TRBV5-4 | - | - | TGTGCCACCAACCTTTGGGGGGAGGTCTACGAGCAGTACTTC | CATNLWGEVYEQYF
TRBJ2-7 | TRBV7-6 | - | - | TGTGCCAGCAGCCAAACAACGGGCACCGACGAGCAGTACTTC | CASSQTTGTDEQYF
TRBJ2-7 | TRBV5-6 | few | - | TGTGCCAGCAGCCTCCTCCCGGGCCCCGACGAGCAGTACTTC | CASSLLPGPDEQYF
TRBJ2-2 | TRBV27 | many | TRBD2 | TGTGCCAGCAGTTTAAATGGAGCGGGGGGGCTGGCCGGGGAGCTGTTTTTT | CASSLNGAGGLAGELFF
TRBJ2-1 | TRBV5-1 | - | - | TGCGCCAGCAGCTTGGGCCAGGGGTCCATCGATGAGCAGTTCTTC | CASSLGQGSIDEQFF
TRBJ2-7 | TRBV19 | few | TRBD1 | TGTGCCAGTAGTATTGAGACAGGGACCTACGAGCAGTACTTC | CASSIETGTYEQYF
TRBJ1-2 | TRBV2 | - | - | TGTGCCAGCAGAAAGGGGGGGGCGCGGGATGGCTACACCTTC | CASRKGGARDGYTF
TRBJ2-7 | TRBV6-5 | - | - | TGTGCCAGCAGGAGTACCCTCGGGGGGCGATACGAGCAGTACTTC | CASRSTLGGRYEQYF
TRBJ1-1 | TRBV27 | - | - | TGTGCCAGCAGTATGGGGGATAAGGGCACTGAAGCTTTCTTT | CASSMGDKGTEAFF
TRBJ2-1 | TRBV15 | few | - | TGTGCCACCAGCAGAGATCTAAGCAGGAGTAATGAGCAGTTCTTC | CATSRDLSRSNEQFF
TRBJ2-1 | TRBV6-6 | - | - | TGTGCCAGCAGTTACAGGGGGAGGTTGGATGAGCAGTTCTTC | CASSYRGRLDEQFF
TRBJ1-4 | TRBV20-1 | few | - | TGCAGAGGGGGTGAGCCCCGAGGTGAAAAACTGTTTTTT | CRGGEPRGEKLFF
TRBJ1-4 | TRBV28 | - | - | TGTGCCAACAGTGAACAGGGCGATGGGGGTGAAAAACTGTTTTTT | CANSEQGDGGEKLFF
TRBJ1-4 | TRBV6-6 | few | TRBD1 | TGTGCCAGCAGGCAGGGACAGGGAAGGGCTAATGAAAAACTGTTTTTT | CASRQGQGRANEKLFF
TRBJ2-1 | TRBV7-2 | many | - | TGTGCCAGCAGCTTCCCTAGGCATTCTCCGGGTGACGATGAGCAGTTCTTC | CASSFPRHSPGDDEQFF
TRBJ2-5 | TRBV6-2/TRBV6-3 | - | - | TGTGCCAGCAGGGAGGGCAGGGAGACCCAGTACTTC | CASREGRETQYF
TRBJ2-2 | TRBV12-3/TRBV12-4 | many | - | TGTGCCAGCAGTTTCTCCGGGGGGGAGCTGTTTTTT | CASSFSGGELFF
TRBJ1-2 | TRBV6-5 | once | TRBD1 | TGTGCCAGCAGTCCCGACAGGGTGCGCTACACCTTC | CASSPDRVRYTF
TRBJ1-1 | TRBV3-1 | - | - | TGTGCCAGCAGCCCCAGGGTTATGAACACTGAAGCTTTCTTT | CASSPRVMNTEAFF
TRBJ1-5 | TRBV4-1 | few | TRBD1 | TGTGCCAGCAGCCAAGGCCCGGACAGGGAGAATCAGCCCCAGCATTTT | CASSQGPDRENQPQHF
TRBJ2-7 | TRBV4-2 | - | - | TGTGCCAGCAGCCAAGACCCAGGGCCCTACGAGCAGTACTTC | CASSQDPGPYEQYF
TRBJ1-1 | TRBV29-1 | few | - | TGCAGCACGGGGGCACCGGACGAAGCTTTCTTT | CSTGAPDEAFF
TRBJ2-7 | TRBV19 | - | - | TGTGCCAGTAGTATCAAAGGGGATCCCGCCTACGAGCAGTACTTC | CASSIKGDPAYEQYF
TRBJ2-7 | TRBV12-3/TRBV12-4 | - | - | TGTGCCAGCAGACCCCCGGGGGGCCCTCGGTACGAGCAGTACTTC | CASRPPGGPRYEQYF
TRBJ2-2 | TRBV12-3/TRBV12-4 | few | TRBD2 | TGTGCCAGCAGCGGGGGGGGTACGAACACCGGGGAGCTGTTTTTT | CASSGGGTNTGELFF
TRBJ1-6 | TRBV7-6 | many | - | TGTGCCAGCAGCTCCTGGGCAGGGTCACCCCTCCACTTT | CASSSWAGSPLHF
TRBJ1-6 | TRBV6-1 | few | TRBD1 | TGTGCCAGCAGCCGGGACAGGCTCAGCTCCTATAATTCACCCCTCCACTTT | CASSRDRLSSYNSPLHF
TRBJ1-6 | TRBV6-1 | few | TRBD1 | TGTGCCAGCATCCGGGACAGGGATTCACCCCTCCACTTT | CASIRDRDSPLHF
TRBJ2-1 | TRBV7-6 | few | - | TGTGCCAGCAGCCGAAGATTTAGGGATGAGCAGTTCTTC | CASSRRFRDEQFF
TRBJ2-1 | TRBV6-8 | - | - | TGTGCCAGCAGTTACATGGTCGATGAGCAGTTCTTC | CASSYMVDEQFF
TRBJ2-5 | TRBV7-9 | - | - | TGTGCCAGCGATCTTCGGGGGGAGACCCAGTACTTC | CASDLRGETQYF
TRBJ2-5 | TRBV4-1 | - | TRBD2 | TGCGCCAGCAGCCAAGAACCCAGCGGGGGGATAGAGACCCAGTACTTC | CASSQEPSGGIETQYF
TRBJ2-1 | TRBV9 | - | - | TGTGCCAGCAGCGTAGGGTCACAGACCAACAATGAGCAGTTCTTC | CASSVGSQTNNEQFF
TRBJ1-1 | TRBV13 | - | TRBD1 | TGTGCCAGCAGCGACAGGGGGCCGTCAGCTTTCTTT | CASSDRGPSAFF
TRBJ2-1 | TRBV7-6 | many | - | TGTGCCAGCAGCTTAAGTGGGGGGGCGGTCAATGAGCAGTTCTTC | CASSLSGGAVNEQFF
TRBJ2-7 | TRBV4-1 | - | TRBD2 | TGCGCCAGCAGCCAACGGACTAGCGGAGACTTTTACGAGCAGTACTTC | CASSQRTSGDFYEQYF
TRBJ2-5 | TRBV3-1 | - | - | TGTGCCAGCAGCGACCCTTCTCCCACAGGGTGGAAACAAGAGACCCAGTACTTC | CASSDPSPTGWKQETQYF
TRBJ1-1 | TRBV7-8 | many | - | TGTGCCAGCAGCTTAGACGGCATGAACACTGAAGCTTTCTTT | CASSLDGMNTEAFF
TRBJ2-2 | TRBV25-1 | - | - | TGTGCCAGCAGTGAATTGTACCAGCGGAACACCGGGGAGCTGTTTTTT | CASSELYQRNTGELFF
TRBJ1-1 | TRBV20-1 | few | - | TGCAGTGCTAGAGCAGGAGGGGACACTGAAGCTTTCTTT | CSARAGGDTEAFF
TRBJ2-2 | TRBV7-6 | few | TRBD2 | TGTGCCAGCAGCTTCCGACTAGCGGGGGCCTACACCGGGGAGCTGTTTTTT | CASSFRLAGAYTGELFF
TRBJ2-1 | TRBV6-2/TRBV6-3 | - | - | TGTGCCAGCAGTTACTCGGTGGGGCGAGGCTCCTACAATGAGCAGTTCTTC | CASSYSVGRGSYNEQFF